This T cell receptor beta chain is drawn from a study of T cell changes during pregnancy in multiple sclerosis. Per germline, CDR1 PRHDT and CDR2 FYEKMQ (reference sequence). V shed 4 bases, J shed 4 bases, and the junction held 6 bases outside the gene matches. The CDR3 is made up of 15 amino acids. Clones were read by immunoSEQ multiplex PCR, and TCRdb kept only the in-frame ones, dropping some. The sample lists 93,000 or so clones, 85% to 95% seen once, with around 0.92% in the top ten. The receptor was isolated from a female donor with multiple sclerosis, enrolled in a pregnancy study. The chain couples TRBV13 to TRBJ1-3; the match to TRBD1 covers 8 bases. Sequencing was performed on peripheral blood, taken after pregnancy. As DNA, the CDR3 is TGTGCCAGCAGCTCGCGGACAGGGCTGGGAAACACCATATATTTT. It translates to CASSSRTGLGNTIYF.